This T cell receptor beta chain is drawn from a study of T cells in Graves' hyperthyroidism and ophthalmopathy. The TCR beta CDR3 regions underwent amplification using RNA transcripts as the source. During a first-round RT-PCR of the TCR CDR3, the HTBI primer set was used. TCRdb reprocessed the multiplex PCR reads via MiXCR and lists one record per CDR3 protein. The sample includes around 600,000 distinct CDR3 sequences, 45% of them seen just once. Uncontrolled infections, other autoimmune diseases, pregnancy or lactation led to exclusion of patients. The CDR3 has 14 amino acids. Trimming cost V 2 bases and J 6 bases; bases outside gene matches: 7.

The sequenced sample was peripheral blood or thyroid tissue (not recorded which). V and J are TRBV12-3 or TRBV12-4 and TRBJ2-7; 7 bases align to TRBD1. This clonotype originated in an adult man with Graves' disease, either hyperthyroidism or ophthalmopathy (not recorded which). The CDR3 sequence is CASSLSQGVREQYF. The CDR3 nucleotides are TGTGCCAGCAGTTTAAGTCAGGGGGTCCGCGAGCAGTACTTC.